The 16 T cell receptor beta chains below come from one sample, sequenced in a study of cytomegalovirus exposure and HLA in healthy donors. TCRdb's copy holds only in-frame clones and misses some; the assay was immunoSEQ multiplex PCR. The table has about 57,000 clones, more than 70% seen once. Sequences were obtained from PBMCs. These receptors were collected from a woman aged 18-29 years in good health and CMV-seronegative.

The V call is TRBV29-1, the J call TRBJ2-5; D remains unclear. The CDR3 is made up of 12 amino acids. Germline loops: CDR1 SQVTM, CDR2 ANQGSEA. V lost 1 base to trimming and J lost 3 bases, with 6 bases between them. The CDR3 nucleotides read TGCAGCGTTGAAGCAGTGGAAGAGACCCAGTACTTC. As protein: CSVEAVEETQYF.

In nucleotides, the CDR3 is TGTGCCAGCAGTGAAGTGTTCTACCAAGAGACCCAGTACTTC. Translating it yields CASSEVFYQETQYF. The gene calls are TRBV6-1 and TRBJ2-5, with D hard to call. Germline CDR1 MNHNS, CDR2 SASEGT. The CDR3 length is 14 residues. V was cut by 1 base and J by 0 bases, with 6 bases left in between.

V is TRBV7-2 and J is TRBJ1-3; TRBD1 matches at 7 bases. CDR1 and CDR2 (germline): SGHTA, FQGNSA. The CDR3 has 12 amino acids. Losses at the gene ends were 5 bases for V and 7 bases for J; bases not matched to a gene: 2. The CDR3 DNA reads TGTGCCAGCAGCCCGGACAGGAACACCATATATTTT. Amino acid sequence: CASSPDRNTIYF.

The table lists this clone with a count of one. The chain uses TRBV2 and TRBJ2-5, with no clear D. The germline V gene encodes CDR1 SNHLY and CDR2 FYNNEI. V lost 4 bases and J 6 bases, leaving 15 bases between the germline ends. This CDR3 contains 14 residues. This chain's CDR3 is CASSAVTVGQTQYF. In DNA, the CDR3 is TGTGCCAGCAGTGCGGTTACAGTCGGTCAGACCCAGTACTTC.

The chain joins TRBV6-6 to TRBJ2-3; 10 bases line up with TRBD2. The V and J ends lost 6 bases and 3 bases, in that order; junction bases with no gene match: 6. Germline loops: CDR1 MNHNY, CDR2 SVGAGI (reference sequence). The CDR3 extends over 15 amino acids. The CDR3 bases are TGTGCCAGCAGGCCGCCGGGACTAGCGACAGATACGCAGTATTTT. Its translation is CASRPPGLATDTQYF.

The chain has TRBV4-2 and TRBJ2-1, with 8 positions matching TRBD2. Per germline, CDR1 LGHNA and CDR2 YNFKEQ. The CDR3 is 16 amino acids. V shed 0 bases and J 5 bases; nucleotides not matched to a gene: 6. The CDR3 loop is CASSQEQRGTDNEQFF. The CDR3 bases are TGTGCCAGCAGCCAAGAGCAGCGGGGGACGGACAATGAGCAGTTCTTC.

The rearrangement uses TRBV11-2 and TRBJ2-1; 9 bases map to TRBD1. The germline CDR1 and CDR2 sequences are SGHAT and FQNNGV. V lost 4 bases to trimming and J lost 4 bases; unmatched junction nucleotides: 8. The CDR3 sequence is 16 residues long. CDR3 amino acids: CASSSLRDRAYNEQFF. The CDR3 region has the DNA TGTGCCAGCAGCTCGCTCCGGGACAGGGCTTACAATGAGCAGTTCTTC.

CDR3 sequence reads: CASSSGGWTSGRATQYF. The CDR3 nucleotides are TGTGCCAGCAGCTCGGGGGGGTGGACTAGCGGGAGAGCTACGCAGTATTTT. The chain uses TRBV11-3 and TRBJ2-3, with 13 positions matching TRBD2. The V segment lost 4 bases and the J segment 8 bases; nucleotides outside the gene matches: 12. The CDR3 contains 17 residues. Germline lookup yields CDR1 SGHNT and CDR2 YENEEA.

The chain has TRBV4-1 and TRBJ2-7, with D maybe TRBD2 (6 bases). Trimming removed 0 bases from V and 6 bases from J, with 12 bases in between. From germline, CDR1 is MGHRA and CDR2 YSYEKL. The CDR3 extends over 14 amino acids. The CDR3 region has the DNA TGCGCCAGCAGCCAAGAAAGGTGGAGGGCCGAGCAGTACTTC. Translated: CASSQERWRAEQYF.

The gene calls are TRBV5-1 and TRBJ2-2; 8 nucleotides match TRBD2. This CDR3 region has 15 residues. Unmatched junction bases numbered 6, after V lost 4 bases and J lost 4 bases. The germline V gene has CDR1 SGHRS and CDR2 YFSETQ. CDR3 region: CASSPGRGGTGELFF. In DNA form, the CDR3 reads TGCGCCAGCAGCCCCGGTCGGGGGGGCACCGGGGAGCTGTTTTTT.

The chain's CDR3 is CASSRHREGAWGYEQYF. The CDR3 region has the DNA TGTGCCAGCAGCCGTCACCGAGAAGGGGCTTGGGGCTACGAGCAGTACTTC. The V and J genes are TRBV4-2 and TRBJ2-7; maybe TRBD1 (5 bases). The CDR3 runs 17 residues. CDR1 is LGHNA and CDR2 is YNFKEQ in the germline V gene. The ends were cut back, 4 bases at V and 3 bases at J, with 22 bases in the middle.

J is TRBJ2-6 and V is TRBV28, with D tentatively TRBD1 (6 bases). Trimming pared 5 bases from V and 0 bases from J, leaving 8 bases between. The CDR3 extends over 15 amino acids. Germline CDR1 and CDR2: MDHEN and SYDVKM. The CDR3, as DNA: TGTGCCAGCAGTACAGGGCTCTCTGGGGCCAACGTCCTGACTTTC. Encoded protein: CASSTGLSGANVLTF.

The chain joins TRBV10-1 to TRBJ2-1; tentatively, D is TRBD2 (5 bases). The V end was cut by 0 bases, the J end by 3 bases, with 15 bases between. The CDR3 runs 17 residues. The germline V gene encodes CDR1 WNHNN and CDR2 SYGVQD (reference sequence). The DNA for the CDR3 is TGCGCCAGCAGTGAGTCGGTAGGGCTAGCACTCTACAATGAGCAGTTCTTC. It codes for CASSESVGLALYNEQFF.

This chain links TRBV11-2 with TRBJ1-4; no firm D call. The CDR3 consists of 12 residues. V dropped 5 bases and J dropped 7 bases, with 8 bases sitting between them. CDR1 SGHAT and CDR2 FQNNGV come from the germline V gene. The CDR3 bases are TGTGCCAGCAGCGTATACGGTGAAAAACTGTTTTTT. Translating it yields CASSVYGEKLFF.

This chain links TRBV5-1 with TRBJ1-4; the match to TRBD1 covers 8 bases. Unmatched junction bases numbered 9, after V lost 2 bases and J lost 3 bases. In germline, CDR1 is SGHRS, CDR2 YFSETQ. This CDR3 region has 17 residues. CDR3 sequence: CASSFSQGVGANEKLFF. CDR3 sequence (DNA): TGCGCCAGCAGCTTCTCACAGGGGGTAGGCGCTAATGAAAAACTGTTTTTT.

The chain is built from TRBV7-8 and TRBJ1-1; D remains ambiguous. The CDR3 is 15 residues long. V lost 1 base to trimming and J lost 0 bases, with 9 bases between them. The germline gives CDR1 SGHVS, CDR2 FQNEAQ. CDR3 sequence: CASSLVGIMNTEAFF. The CDR3 DNA sequence: TGTGCCAGCAGCTTAGTCGGGATTATGAACACTGAAGCTTTCTTT. Full variable domain (missing parts from reference TRBV7-8 and TRBJ1-1): GAGVSQSPRYKVAKRGQDVALRCDPISGHVSLFWYQQALGQGPEFLTYFQNEAQLDKSGLPSDRFFAERPEGSVSTLKIQRTQQEDSAVYLCASSLVGIMNTEAFFGQGTRLTVV.